This TCR beta chain was recorded in a study of human T cells and chemical hapten exposure. Source study methods: Individual samples carried between about 23,224 and 700,000 TCRs, with more than 95,000 as the median. Using its own MiXCR run on the 5' RACE reads, TCRdb lists one record per CDR3 protein. TCRdb, rather than the study authors, made the V and J calls. The sample lists 70,000 to 85,000 distinct CDR3 sequences; about 15% were seen once. Total RNA came from unfractionated whole blood. Germline CDR1 and CDR2: SGHDT and YYEEEE. V was clipped by 5 bases and J by 6 bases; unmatched bases: 5. This CDR3 is built from 14 residues.

The rearrangement uses TRBV5-6 and TRBJ2-1, with 10 nucleotides matching TRBD2. The sequence derives from a female donor in good health. Written as DNA, the CDR3 is TGTGCCAGCAGGGATAGCGGGAGGACCAATGAGCAGTTCTTC. Amino acids: CASRDSGRTNEQFF.